This T cell receptor (beta chain) was sequenced for a study of T cell responses to AZD1222 COVID-19 vaccine. Study results and caveats: Among spike-specific TCRs, nearly half reportedly target unmutated variant regions. Spike-specific TCR breadth and depth rose after two AZD1222 doses. The donor cohort was predominantly white British with a female majority, and clonal diversity may have been underestimated.

The assay was immunoSEQ multiplex PCR, and TCRdb's table has in-frame clones only and misses some. Here the sample spans around 130,000 clones, around 90% being singletons. Per germline, CDR1 LGHDT and CDR2 YNNKEL (reference sequence). The CDR3 contains 15 residues. V was pared by 4 bases and J by 5 bases, with 6 bases of the junction left unmatched. This clone was counted once. Its antigen is currently unknown. The material sequenced was peripheral blood, taken 28 days after the second AZD1222 dose. The gene calls are TRBV3-1 (or the pseudogene TRBV3-2) and TRBJ2-7, with 12 bases identical to TRBD2. This sequence was found in an adult who received the AZD1222 COVID-19 vaccine. As DNA, the CDR3 is TGTGCCAGCAGCCTTTCTAGCGGGGGGGCCCACGAGCAGTACTTC. Protein: CASSLSSGGAHEQYF.